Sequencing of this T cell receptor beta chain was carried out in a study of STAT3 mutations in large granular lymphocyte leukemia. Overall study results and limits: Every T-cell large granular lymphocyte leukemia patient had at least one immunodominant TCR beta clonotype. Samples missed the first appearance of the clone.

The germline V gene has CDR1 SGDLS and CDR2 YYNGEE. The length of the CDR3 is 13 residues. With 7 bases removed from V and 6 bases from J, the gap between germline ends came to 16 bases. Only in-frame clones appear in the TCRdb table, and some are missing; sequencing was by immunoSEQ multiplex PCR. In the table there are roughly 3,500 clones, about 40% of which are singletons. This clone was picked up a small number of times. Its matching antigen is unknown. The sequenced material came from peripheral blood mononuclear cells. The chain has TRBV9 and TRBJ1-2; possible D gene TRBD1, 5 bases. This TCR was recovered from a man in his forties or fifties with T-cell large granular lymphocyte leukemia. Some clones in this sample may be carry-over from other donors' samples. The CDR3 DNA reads TGTGCCAGCTTTGGGGGGGTTAGGGATGGCTACACCTTC. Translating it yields CASFGGVRDGYTF.